This TCR beta chain was documented in a study of blood T cell repertoires in COVID-19. The overall study: Acute and convalescent COVID-19 specimens originated in the United States, Italy and Spain. Sample material is recorded as cDNA or gDNA derived from T cells, B-cell-depleted T cells, or PBMCs.

Trimming took 4 bases from V and 0 from J; bases not matched to a gene: 4. The CDR3 has 15 amino acids. From germline, CDR1 is MDHEN and CDR2 SYDVKM. Authors' methods: Reference gene primer amplification in the assay estimated nucleated cell counts. Sequencing was performed with immunoSEQ multiplex PCR; in TCRdb, only in-frame clones are kept and a portion is missing. V, J and clone size are those of that table, while D and trimming were read from the DNA. The table shows about 200,000 clones, with about 85% occurring only once. This sequence was found in an elderly woman with acute or convalescent COVID-19. The sample taken for sequencing was peripheral blood. The V and J genes are TRBV28 and TRBJ1-2, with 8 bases that match TRBD1. The CDR3, as DNA: TGTGCCAGCAGTTCCGGACAGGGAGCTAACTATGGCTACACCTTC. It yields the protein CASSSGQGANYGYTF.